Shown below are 3 T cell receptor beta chains from a single sample sequenced in a study of blood T cell repertoires in COVID-19. Using immunoSEQ multiplex PCR, the repertoire was profiled, and TCRdb retains in-frame clones only, with some absent. The table includes fewer than 300,000 clones, roughly nine tenths detected once. Sequencing was performed on peripheral blood. Receptors originate from a woman aged 25-40 years with COVID-19, enrolled during active disease.

The chain combines TRBV9 with TRBJ2-1; D not resolved. This CDR3 spans 18 amino acids. Trimming shortened V by 4 bases and J by 6 bases, and 26 bases separated the two germline ends. Germline values: CDR1 SGDLS, CDR2 YYNGEE. CDR3 amino acids: CASSNNNAARRASNEQFF. The CDR3 DNA reads TGTGCCAGCAGCAACAATAACGCCGCGAGGCGAGCTTCCAATGAGCAGTTCTTC.

The chain has TRBV20-1 and TRBJ1-2; D unresolved. V gave up 3 bases and J gave up 3 bases, with 14 bases separating them. The CDR3 spans 14 residues. Germline V gives CDR1 DFQATT, CDR2 SNEGSKA (reference sequence). The CDR3 DNA is TGCAGTGCTAGTGGGCCCCGCGGAGACTATGGCTACACCTTC. Amino acids: CSASGPRGDYGYTF.

The rearrangement joins TRBV2 to TRBJ2-5; D possibly corresponds to TRBD2 (6 bases). The V end was cut by 5 bases, the J end by 1 base, with 20 bases between. The CDR3 extends over 17 amino acids. Germline V gives CDR1 SNHLY, CDR2 FYNNEI. The CDR3 region has the DNA TGTGCCAGCAGTCAGGGACTTTCCGATATACTCCAAGAGACCCAGTACTTC. Protein product: CASSQGLSDILQETQYF.